This TCR beta chain was recorded in a study of PD-1 blockade in classical Hodgkin lymphoma. Some clones are missing from TCRdb's copy, which holds only in-frame ones; the method was immunoSEQ multiplex PCR. Of about 30,000 clones listed, 80% to 90% are singletons. The CDR3 contains 15 residues. The germline gives CDR1 MNHEY, CDR2 SMNVEV (reference sequence). Germline trimming cut 2 bases from V and 6 bases from J; bases unmatched to any gene: 8. Relapse was seen in all patients after autologous stem cell transplantation, and brentuximab vedotin exposure was variable. Isolated CD8+ T cells were derived from thawed PBMCs through magnetic negative selection.

This rearrangement joins TRBV27 to TRBJ1-2, with 8 nucleotides matching TRBD1. Sequencing used CD8+ T cells from blood, obtained at baseline. This TCR was sampled from a human donor with classical Hodgkin lymphoma. For the CDR3, the DNA is TGTGCCAGCAGTTTAGGGAACAGGGGGTCCGATGGCTACACCTTC. Translated: CASSLGNRGSDGYTF.